The T cell receptor (beta chain) under discussion was sequenced for a study of cytomegalovirus exposure and HLA in healthy donors. On this clone itself: Its target is unknown.

PCR used 60 Vbeta primers and 13 Jbeta primers. Assay used: immunoSEQ multiplex PCR; TCRdb lists only in-frame clones, some missing. Found here are more than 95,000 clones, roughly 13% of them singletons; the top ten hold about a sixth. Notes on the study in general: It was reportedly the case that the classifier diagnosed cytomegalovirus status with high specificity and sensitivity. The study reported that TCR beta sequences accurately predicted HLA-A and HLA-B alleles in most subjects.

The donors (healthy individuals) were bone marrow donors. The CDR3 has 15 residues. Germline loops: CDR1 MNHNY, CDR2 SVGAGI (reference sequence). V lost 11 bases and J 1 base, leaving 21 bases between the germline ends. This TCR derives from a man aged 35 to 55 in good health and CMV-seropositive. V gene TRBV6-6 combines with J gene TRBJ2-7; a weak D match, TRBD2 (6 bases). Sequenced sample: PBMCs. This CDR3 is CASLVSRGYSYEQYF. The DNA for the CDR3 is TGTGCCTCCCTGGTATCTCGGGGGTATTCCTACGAGCAGTACTTC.